This T cell receptor (beta chain) was retrieved from a study of Ad26.COV2.S vaccination and SARS-CoV-2 variants (dated by TCRdb to 2020 to 2022). In terms of the full investigation: Donors in the vaccine arm were drawn from COV1001, a phase I-IIa trial of Ad26.COV2.S in healthy adults that was multicentre, randomized, double-blind and placebo-controlled. The specificity and breadth of SARS-CoV-2-reactive T cell receptors after Ad26.COV2.S vaccination were assessed by TCRbeta repertoire sequencing. Dosing of Ad26.COV2.S was intramuscular, at either 5x10^10 or 1x10^11 viral particles, delivered as one shot or as two shots spaced 56 days apart. Trial participants were randomized into five groups of five: low-dose or high-dose Ad26.COV2.S given once or twice, or placebo on both occasions. Throughout the experiments and outcome assessment, investigators stayed blinded to trial group allocation. The TCR-sequenced set comprised about 32 samples: approximately 19 Ad26.COV2.S vaccine recipients, 5 placebo recipients and 8 SARS-CoV-2 convalescent individuals. The paper as a whole reports these results and caveats: The authors noted that total T cell responses may have been underestimated by the TCR breadth and depth analyses. After vaccination, substantial breadth of spike-specific CD8+ and CD4+ T cell responses was reported. Non-spike TCR breadth was comparable between vaccine and placebo recipients, consistent with the vaccine containing only spike. Ad26.COV2.S recipients had higher spike-specific TCR breadth than placebo recipients (P = 0.0014). The study was not powered to compare responses between vaccine doses or regimens.

In the paper's terms, the treatment or condition label means: around 19 received Ad26.COV2.S at low or high dose, single or two shots; about 5 received placebo; per-sample allocation not given. Repertoires of vaccine and placebo recipients were sequenced from samples taken on day 63 after the first injection. Cohort 1b enrolled about two dozen adults aged 18-55 years at a single site in Boston, USA, between 29 July and 7 August 2020. Ad26.COV2.S consisted of a replication-incompetent adenovirus type 26 vector by which a prefusion-stabilized SARS-CoV-2 spike protein from the original Wuhan strain was expressed. The immunoSEQ Assay was used to sequence TCRbeta CDR3 regions. After extraction, genomic DNA underwent amplification by bias-controlled multiplex PCR, followed by high-throughput sequencing. Per the authors' processing: To quantify the absolute abundance of each unique TCRbeta CDR3 region, sequences were collapsed and filtered. T cell fraction was estimated by normalizing TCRbeta template counts to usable DNA, with usable DNA measured through amplification of reference genes found in all nucleated cells. Repertoire TCRs were annotated as SARS-CoV-2-specific when V gene, CDR3 amino acid sequence and J gene were exactly matched to a known reactive TCR set. MIRA supplied the reference SARS-CoV-2 TCR set, which was filtered for enrichment in COVID-19-positive ImmuneCODE repertoires so that public or cross-reactive TCRs were removed. Based on the MIRA antigens, annotated TCRs were further analysed at the level of specific ORF or position within ORF. Breadth was defined as the number of annotated unique rearrangements divided by the total number of unique productive rearrangements, and depth was defined as the summed frequency of the annotated unique rearrangements. Two-sided Wilcoxon rank-sum tests were applied when comparing TCR breadth between groups. In its TCRdb copy, this immuneACCESS table keeps in-frame sequences only and misses some clones. Where compared with another copy, unresolved V genes explain less than half of these, and the others have no known cause. Clonal size and the V and J genes are those of that table, whereas D and trimming came from the DNA. The sample has about 460,000 clones on record, 80% to 90% of them singletons. Together, the top ten hold about 1.5% of the sample.

Turning to this clone: The antigen it recognizes is unknown. Base qualities are not provided; no much larger clone lies one nucleotide away.

Per the germline V gene, SGDLS is the CDR1 and YYNGEE is the CDR2. V drops 0 bases and J drops 6 bases, leaving 4 bases in between. Counted from cysteine to phenylalanine, this CDR3 has 12 amino acids. The read is trimmed to its CDR3 DNA, 36 bases read in frame from base 1. Source: peripheral blood, taken in a trial of Ad26.COV2.S vaccine versus placebo. Rearrangement joined TRBV9 to TRBJ2-1; the D segment cannot be called with confidence. The TCR was taken from a person between 18 and 59 years old who received the Ad26.COV2.S COVID-19 vaccine or a placebo. The CDR3 protein: CASSVVSNEQFF. The DNA sequence is given as TGTGCCAGCAGCGTAGTAAGCAATGAGCAGTTCTTC.